This TCR beta chain was observed in a study of control samples from healthy donors and cancer patients. TCRdb's copy holds only in-frame clones and misses some; the assay was immunoSEQ multiplex PCR. The sample has around 100,000 clones, about 87% seen once. The J segment lost 7 bases and the V segment lost 6 bases, leaving 9 bases of the junction unmatched. The CDR3 loop spans 13 amino acids. Per the germline V gene, CDR1 is MNHEY and CDR2 is SVGAGI. The source material was blood. This chain connects TRBV6-5 to TRBJ2-7; 7 nucleotides align to TRBD1. The TCR sequence derives from a woman in her 70s in good health. The CDR3 sequence is CASSQTGVGEQYF. The DNA for the CDR3 is TGTGCCAGCAGCCAAACAGGGGTGGGGGAGCAGTACTTC.